This T cell receptor beta chain was identified in a study of beta chain features in type 1 diabetes. The CDR3 length is 17 residues. With 1 base clipped from V and 0 bases from J, the junction kept 8 bases outside the gene matches. Germline V gene lookup returns CDR1 SEHNR and CDR2 FQNEAQ (reference sequence). This clone was found a few times. The study reverse transcribed the entire isolated RNA, so it sequenced expressed TCRB transcripts. Profiling relied on immunoSEQ multiplex PCR, and the TCRdb table lists in-frame clones only, not all of them. The data show around 350,000 clones, over 10% seen once.

Specimen: naive CD4+ T cells from blood. The chain employs TRBV7-9 and TRBJ1-1, with 7 nucleotides matching TRBD1. The TCR sequence derives from a man aged 18 to 29 in good health. The CDR3 is CASSLGGTAHMNTEAFF. CDR3 coding DNA: TGTGCCAGCAGCTTAGGGGGGACAGCCCACATGAACACTGAAGCTTTCTTT.